This T cell receptor (beta chain) was found in a study of cytomegalovirus exposure and HLA in healthy donors. This CDR3 contains 14 residues. Trimming removed 4 bases from V and 4 bases from J; junction bases left unmatched: 5. CDR1 is SQVTM, CDR2 ANQGSEA, per germline. 13 Jbeta primers and 60 Vbeta primers were used for the PCR. Method: immunoSEQ multiplex PCR; TCRdb's copy keeps in-frame clones and lacks some. The table has 120,000 to 150,000 clones, 80% seen once. This sequence was found in a woman in her thirties in good health and CMV-seronegative. The rearrangement joins TRBV29-1 to TRBJ2-1; 9 bases match TRBD2. The specimen was PBMCs. The DNA of the CDR3 is TGCAGCGTTGGGCGGGAGGGAATTTACAATGAGCAGTTCTTC. It translates to CSVGREGIYNEQFF.